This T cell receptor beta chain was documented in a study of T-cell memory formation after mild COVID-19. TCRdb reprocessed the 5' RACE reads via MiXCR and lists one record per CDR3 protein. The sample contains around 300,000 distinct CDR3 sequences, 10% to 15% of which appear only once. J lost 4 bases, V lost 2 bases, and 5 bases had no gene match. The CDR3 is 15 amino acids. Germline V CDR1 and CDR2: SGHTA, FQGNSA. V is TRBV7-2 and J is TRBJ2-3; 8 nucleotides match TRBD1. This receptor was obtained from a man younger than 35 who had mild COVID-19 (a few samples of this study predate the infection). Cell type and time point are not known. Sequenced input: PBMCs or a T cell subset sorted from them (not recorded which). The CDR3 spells CASSLLGQGADTQYF. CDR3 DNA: TGTGCCAGCAGCTTACTAGGACAGGGTGCAGATACGCAGTATTTT.